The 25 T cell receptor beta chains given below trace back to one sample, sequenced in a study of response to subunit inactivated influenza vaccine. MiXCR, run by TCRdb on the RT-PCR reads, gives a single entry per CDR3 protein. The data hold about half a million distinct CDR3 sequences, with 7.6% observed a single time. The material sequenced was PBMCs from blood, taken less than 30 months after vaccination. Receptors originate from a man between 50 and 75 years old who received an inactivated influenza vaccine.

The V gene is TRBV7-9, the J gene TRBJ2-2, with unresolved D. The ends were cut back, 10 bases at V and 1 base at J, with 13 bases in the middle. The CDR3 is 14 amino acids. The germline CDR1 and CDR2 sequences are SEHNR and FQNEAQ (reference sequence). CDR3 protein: CATTRAENTGELFF. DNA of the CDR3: TGTGCCACCACCCGGGCAGAGAACACCGGGGAGCTGTTTTTT.

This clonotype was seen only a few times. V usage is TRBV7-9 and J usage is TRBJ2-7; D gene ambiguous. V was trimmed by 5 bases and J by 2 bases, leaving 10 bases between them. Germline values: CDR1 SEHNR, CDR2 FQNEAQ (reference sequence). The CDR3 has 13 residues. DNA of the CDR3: TGTGCCAGCAGCCGTGGATTCACCTACGAGCAGTACTTC. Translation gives CASSRGFTYEQYF.

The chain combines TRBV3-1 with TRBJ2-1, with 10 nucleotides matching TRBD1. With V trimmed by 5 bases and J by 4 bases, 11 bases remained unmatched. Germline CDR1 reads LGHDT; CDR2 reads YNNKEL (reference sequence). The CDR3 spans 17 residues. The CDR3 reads CASSYPGTGEMYNEQFF. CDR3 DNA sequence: TGTGCCAGCAGCTACCCCGGGACAGGGGAAATGTACAATGAGCAGTTCTTC.

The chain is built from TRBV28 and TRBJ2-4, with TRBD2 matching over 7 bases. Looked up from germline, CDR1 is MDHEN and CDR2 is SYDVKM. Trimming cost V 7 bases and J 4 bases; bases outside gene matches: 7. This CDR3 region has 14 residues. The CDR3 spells CASTRGDLKNIQYF. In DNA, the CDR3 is TGTGCCAGCACCCGGGGGGACCTTAAAAACATTCAGTACTTC.

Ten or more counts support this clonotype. CDR3 residues: CASSPDGWYTGELFF. The CDR3 nucleotides are TGCGCCAGCAGCCCAGACGGGTGGTACACCGGGGAGCTGTTTTTT. The chain joins TRBV5-1 to TRBJ2-2, with D unclear. V was pared by 4 bases and J by 3 bases, with 13 bases between. This CDR3 is built from 15 residues. Germline loops: CDR1 SGHRS, CDR2 YFSETQ.

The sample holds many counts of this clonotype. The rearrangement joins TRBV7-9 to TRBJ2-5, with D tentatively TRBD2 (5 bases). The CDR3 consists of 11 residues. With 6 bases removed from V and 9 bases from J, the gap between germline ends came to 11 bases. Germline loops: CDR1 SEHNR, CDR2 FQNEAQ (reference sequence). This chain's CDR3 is CASSSFGAQYF. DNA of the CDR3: TGTGCCAGCAGTTCGTTCGGGGCCCAGTACTTC.

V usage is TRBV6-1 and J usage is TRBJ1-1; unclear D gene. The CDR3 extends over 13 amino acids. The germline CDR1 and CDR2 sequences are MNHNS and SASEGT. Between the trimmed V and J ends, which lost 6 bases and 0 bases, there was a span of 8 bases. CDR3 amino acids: CASRTHMNTEAFF. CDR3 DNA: TGTGCCAGCAGAACCCACATGAACACTGAAGCTTTCTTT.

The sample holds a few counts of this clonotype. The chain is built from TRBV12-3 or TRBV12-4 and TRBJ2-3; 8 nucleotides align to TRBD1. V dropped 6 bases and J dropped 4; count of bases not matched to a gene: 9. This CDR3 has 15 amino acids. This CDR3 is CASSHGQGYSDTQYF. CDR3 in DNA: TGTGCCAGCAGCCATGGACAGGGCTATTCAGATACGCAGTATTTT.

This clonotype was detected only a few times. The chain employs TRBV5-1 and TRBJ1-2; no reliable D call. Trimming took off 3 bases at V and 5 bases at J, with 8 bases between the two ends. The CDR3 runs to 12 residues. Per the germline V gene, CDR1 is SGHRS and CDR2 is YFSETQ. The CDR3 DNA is TGCGCCAGCAGCTCAGGACGTTATGGCTACACCTTC. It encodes CASSSGRYGYTF.

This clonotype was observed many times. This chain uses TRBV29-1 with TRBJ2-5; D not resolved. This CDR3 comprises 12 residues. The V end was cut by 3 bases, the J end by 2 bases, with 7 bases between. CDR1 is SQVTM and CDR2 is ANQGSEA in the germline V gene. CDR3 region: CSVDAVQETQYF. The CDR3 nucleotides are TGCAGCGTTGACGCCGTACAAGAGACCCAGTACTTC.

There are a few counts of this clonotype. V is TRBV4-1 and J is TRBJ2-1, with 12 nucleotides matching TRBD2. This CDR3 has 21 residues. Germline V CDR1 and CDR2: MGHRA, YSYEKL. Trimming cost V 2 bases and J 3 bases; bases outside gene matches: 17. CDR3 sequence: CASSQTLVTLALAGGYNEQFF. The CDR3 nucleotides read TGCGCCAGCAGCCAAACCCTGGTCACTCTGGCACTAGCGGGAGGCTACAATGAGCAGTTCTTC.

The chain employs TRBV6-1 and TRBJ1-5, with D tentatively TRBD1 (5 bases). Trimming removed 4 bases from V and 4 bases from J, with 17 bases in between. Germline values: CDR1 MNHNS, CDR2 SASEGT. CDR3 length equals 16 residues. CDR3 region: CASSALAGTQNQPQHF. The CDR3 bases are TGTGCCAGCAGTGCATTAGCCGGGACCCAGAATCAGCCCCAGCATTTT.

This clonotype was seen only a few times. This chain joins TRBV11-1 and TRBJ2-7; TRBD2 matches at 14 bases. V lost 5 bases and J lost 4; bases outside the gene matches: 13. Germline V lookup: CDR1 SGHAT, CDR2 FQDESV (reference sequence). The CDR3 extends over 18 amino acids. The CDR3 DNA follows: TGTGCCAGCAGCCCACCCCCGGGACTAGCGGGAGAGGCTTACGAGCAGTACTTC. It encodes CASSPPPGLAGEAYEQYF.

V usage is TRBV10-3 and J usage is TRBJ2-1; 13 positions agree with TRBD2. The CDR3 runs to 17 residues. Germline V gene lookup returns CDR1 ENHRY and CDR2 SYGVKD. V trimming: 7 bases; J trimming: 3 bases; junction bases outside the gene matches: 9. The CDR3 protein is CAITRTSGSKNYNEQFF. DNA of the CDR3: TGTGCCATCACCAGGACTAGCGGGAGCAAAAACTACAATGAGCAGTTCTTC.

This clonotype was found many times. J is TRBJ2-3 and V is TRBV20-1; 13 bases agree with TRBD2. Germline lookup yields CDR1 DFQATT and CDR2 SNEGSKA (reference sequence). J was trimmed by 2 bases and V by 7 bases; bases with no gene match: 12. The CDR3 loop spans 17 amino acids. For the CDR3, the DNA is TGCAGTGTCACCTTGCCGGGACTAGCGGGATTCACAGATACGCAGTATTTT. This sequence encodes CSVTLPGLAGFTDTQYF.

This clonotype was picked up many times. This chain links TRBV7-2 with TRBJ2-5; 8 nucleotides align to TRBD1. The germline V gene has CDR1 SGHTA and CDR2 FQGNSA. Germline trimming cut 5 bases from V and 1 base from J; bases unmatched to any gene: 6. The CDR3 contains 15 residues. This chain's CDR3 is CASSAQTGVQETQYF. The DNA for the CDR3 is TGTGCCAGCAGCGCTCAGACAGGGGTCCAAGAGACCCAGTACTTC.

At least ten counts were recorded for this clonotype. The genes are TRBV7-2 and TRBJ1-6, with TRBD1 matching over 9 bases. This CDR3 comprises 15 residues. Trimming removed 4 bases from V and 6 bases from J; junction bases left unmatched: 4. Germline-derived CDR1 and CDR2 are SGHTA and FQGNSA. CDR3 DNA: TGTGCCAGCAGCTCCGGGACAGGGTTTAATTCACCCCTCCACTTT. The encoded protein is CASSSGTGFNSPLHF.

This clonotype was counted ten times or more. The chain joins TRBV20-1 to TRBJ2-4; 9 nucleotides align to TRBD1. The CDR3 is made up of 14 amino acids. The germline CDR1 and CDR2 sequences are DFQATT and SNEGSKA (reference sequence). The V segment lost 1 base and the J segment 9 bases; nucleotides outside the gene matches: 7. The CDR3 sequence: CSARGKQGAGIQYF. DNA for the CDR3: TGCAGTGCTAGAGGGAAACAGGGGGCTGGCATTCAGTACTTC.

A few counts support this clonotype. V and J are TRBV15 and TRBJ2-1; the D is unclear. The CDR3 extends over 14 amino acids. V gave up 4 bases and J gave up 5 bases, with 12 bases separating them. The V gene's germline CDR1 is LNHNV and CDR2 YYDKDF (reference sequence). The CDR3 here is CATSMALPDNEQFF. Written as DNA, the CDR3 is TGTGCCACCAGCATGGCCTTGCCCGACAATGAGCAGTTCTTC.

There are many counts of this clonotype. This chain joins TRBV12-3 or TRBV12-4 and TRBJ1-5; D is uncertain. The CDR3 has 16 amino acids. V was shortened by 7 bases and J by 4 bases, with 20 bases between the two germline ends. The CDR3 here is CASTTLSTQWNQPQHF. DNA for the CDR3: TGTGCCAGCACCACATTGTCGACCCAGTGGAATCAGCCCCAGCATTTT.

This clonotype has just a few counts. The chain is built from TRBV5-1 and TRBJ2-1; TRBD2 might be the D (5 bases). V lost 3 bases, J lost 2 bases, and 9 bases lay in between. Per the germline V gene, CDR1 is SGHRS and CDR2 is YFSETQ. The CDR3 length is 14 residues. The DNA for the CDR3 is TGCGCCAGCAGCTCCACGGGGACCTACAATGAGCAGTTCTTC. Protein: CASSSTGTYNEQFF. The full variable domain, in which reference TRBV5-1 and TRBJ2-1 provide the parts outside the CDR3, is KAGVTQTPRYLIKTRGQQVTLSCSPISGHRSVSWYQQTPGQGLQFLFEYFSETQRNKGNFPGRFSGRQFSNSRSEMNVSTLELGDSALYLCASSSTGTYNEQFFGPGTRLTVL.

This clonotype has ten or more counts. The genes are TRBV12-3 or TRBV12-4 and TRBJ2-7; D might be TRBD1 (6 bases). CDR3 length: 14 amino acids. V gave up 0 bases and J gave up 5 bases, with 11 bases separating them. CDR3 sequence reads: CASSLALTGNEQYF. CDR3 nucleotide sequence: TGTGCCAGCAGTTTAGCGCTTACAGGGAACGAGCAGTACTTC.

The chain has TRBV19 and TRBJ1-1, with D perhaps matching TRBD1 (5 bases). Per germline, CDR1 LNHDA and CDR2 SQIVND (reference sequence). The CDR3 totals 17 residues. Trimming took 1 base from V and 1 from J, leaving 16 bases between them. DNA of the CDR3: TGTGCCAGTAGTATAGGTCCTCCGGGACCGAAGAACACTGAAGCTTTCTTT. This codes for CASSIGPPGPKNTEAFF.

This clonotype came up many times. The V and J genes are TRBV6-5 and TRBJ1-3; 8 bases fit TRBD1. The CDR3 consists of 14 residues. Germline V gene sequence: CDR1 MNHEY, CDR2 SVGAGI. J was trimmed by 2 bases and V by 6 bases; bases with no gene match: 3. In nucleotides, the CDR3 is TGTGCCAGCAGACAGGGGGGGCCTGGAAACACCATATATTTT. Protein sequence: CASRQGGPGNTIYF.

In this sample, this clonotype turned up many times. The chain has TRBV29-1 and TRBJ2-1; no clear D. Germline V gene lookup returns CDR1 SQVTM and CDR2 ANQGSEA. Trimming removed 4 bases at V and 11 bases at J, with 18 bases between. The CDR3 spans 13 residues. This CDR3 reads CSVGLSGPLKQFF. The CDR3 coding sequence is TGCAGCGTTGGGCTTTCCGGGCCCCTAAAGCAGTTCTTC.